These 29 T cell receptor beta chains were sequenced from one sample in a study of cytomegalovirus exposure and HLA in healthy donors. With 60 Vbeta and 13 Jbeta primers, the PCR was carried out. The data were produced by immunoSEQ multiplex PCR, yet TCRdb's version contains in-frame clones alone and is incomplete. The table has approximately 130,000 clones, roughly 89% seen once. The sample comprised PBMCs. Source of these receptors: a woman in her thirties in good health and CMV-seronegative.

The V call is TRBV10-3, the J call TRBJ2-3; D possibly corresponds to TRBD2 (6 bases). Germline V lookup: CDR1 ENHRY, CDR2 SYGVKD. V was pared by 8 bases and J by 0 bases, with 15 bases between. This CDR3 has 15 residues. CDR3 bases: TGTGCCATCGCCGAGGCGGGGCCCAGCACAGATACGCAGTATTTT. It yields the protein CAIAEAGPSTDTQYF.

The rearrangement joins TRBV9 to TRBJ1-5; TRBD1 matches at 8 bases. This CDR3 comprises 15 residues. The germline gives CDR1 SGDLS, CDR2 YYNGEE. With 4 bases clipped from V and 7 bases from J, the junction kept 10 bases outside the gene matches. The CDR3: CASSPGQGGWQPQHF. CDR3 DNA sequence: TGTGCCAGCAGCCCCGGACAGGGAGGTTGGCAGCCCCAGCATTTT. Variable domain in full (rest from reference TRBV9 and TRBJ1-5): DSGVTQTPKHLITATGQRVTLRCSPRSGDLSVYWYQQSLDQGLQFLIQYYNGEERAKGNILERFSAQQFPDLHSELNLSSLELGDSALYFCASSPGQGGWQPQHFGDGTRLSIL.

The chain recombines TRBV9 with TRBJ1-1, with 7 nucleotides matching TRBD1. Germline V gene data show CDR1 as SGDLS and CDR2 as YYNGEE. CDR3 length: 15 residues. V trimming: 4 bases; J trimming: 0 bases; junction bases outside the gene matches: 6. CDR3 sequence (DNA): TGTGCCAGCAGCTCCCCGACAGGGATGAACACTGAAGCTTTCTTT. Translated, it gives CASSSPTGMNTEAFF.

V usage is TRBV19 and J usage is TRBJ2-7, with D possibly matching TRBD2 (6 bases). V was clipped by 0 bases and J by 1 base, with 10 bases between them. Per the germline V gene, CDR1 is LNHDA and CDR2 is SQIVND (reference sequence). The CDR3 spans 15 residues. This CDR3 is CASSIDRGISYEQYF. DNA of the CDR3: TGTGCCAGTAGTATAGATCGCGGGATTTCCTACGAGCAGTACTTC.

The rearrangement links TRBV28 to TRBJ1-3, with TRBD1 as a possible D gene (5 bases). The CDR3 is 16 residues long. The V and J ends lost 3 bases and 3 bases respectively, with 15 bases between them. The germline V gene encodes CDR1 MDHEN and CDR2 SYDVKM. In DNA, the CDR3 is TGTGCCAGCAGTTTTTACCGGGGGAGGTATGGAAACACCATATATTTT. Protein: CASSFYRGRYGNTIYF.

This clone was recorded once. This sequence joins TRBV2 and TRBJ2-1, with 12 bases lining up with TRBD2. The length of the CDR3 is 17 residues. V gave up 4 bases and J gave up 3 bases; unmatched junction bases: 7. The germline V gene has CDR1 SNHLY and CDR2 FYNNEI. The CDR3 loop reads CASSGLMTSGGYNEQFF. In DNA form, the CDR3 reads TGTGCCAGCAGTGGATTGATGACTAGCGGGGGCTACAATGAGCAGTTCTTC.

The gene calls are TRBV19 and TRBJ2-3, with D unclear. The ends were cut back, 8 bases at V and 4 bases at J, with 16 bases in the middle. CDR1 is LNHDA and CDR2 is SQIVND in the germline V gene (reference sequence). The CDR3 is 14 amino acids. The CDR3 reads CASSGSVISDTQYF. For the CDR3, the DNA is TGTGCCAGTTCCGGGTCGGTTATCTCAGATACGCAGTATTTT.

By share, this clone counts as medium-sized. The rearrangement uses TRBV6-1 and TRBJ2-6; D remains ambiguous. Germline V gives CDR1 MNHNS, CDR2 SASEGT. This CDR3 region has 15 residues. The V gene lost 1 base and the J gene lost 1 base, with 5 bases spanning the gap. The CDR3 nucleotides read TGTGCCAGCAGTGAAGGGGCTTCTGGGGCCAACGTCCTGACTTTC. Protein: CASSEGASGANVLTF.

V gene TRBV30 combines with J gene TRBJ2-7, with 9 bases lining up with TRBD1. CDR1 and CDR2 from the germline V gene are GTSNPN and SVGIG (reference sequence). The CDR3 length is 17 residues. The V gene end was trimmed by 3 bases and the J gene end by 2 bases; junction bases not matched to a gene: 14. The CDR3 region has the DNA TGTGCCTGGAGCCCACCCCCGGGACAGGGAATCGCCTACGAGCAGTACTTC. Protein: CAWSPPPGQGIAYEQYF.

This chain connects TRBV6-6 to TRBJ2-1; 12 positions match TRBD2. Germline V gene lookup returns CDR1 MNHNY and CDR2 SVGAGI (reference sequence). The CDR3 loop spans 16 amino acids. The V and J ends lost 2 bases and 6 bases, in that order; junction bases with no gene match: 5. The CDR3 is CASSYQGLAGRNEQFF. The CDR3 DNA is TGTGCCAGCAGTTACCAAGGACTAGCGGGACGCAATGAGCAGTTCTTC.

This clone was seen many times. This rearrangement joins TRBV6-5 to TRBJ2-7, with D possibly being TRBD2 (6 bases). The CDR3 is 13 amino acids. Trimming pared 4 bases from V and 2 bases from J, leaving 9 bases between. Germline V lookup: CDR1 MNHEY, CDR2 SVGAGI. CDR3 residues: CASSSGEAYEQYF. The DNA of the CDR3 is TGTGCCAGCAGTTCCGGGGAGGCCTACGAGCAGTACTTC.

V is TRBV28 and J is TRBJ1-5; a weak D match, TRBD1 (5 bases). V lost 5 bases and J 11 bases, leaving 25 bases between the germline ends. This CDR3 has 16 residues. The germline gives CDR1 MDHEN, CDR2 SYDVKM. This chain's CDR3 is CASSGSGTAGLRSQHF. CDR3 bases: TGTGCCAGCAGTGGGTCCGGGACGGCGGGATTAAGGTCCCAGCATTTT.

This CDR3 reads CASSTQGLRNSPLHF. The CDR3 DNA sequence: TGTGCCAGCAGCACGCAGGGCTTGAGGAATTCACCCCTCCACTTT. J is TRBJ1-6 and V is TRBV7-2; a weak D match, TRBD1 (5 bases). The V gene lost 5 bases and the J gene lost 7 bases, with 15 bases spanning the gap. CDR3 length: 15 residues. CDR1 is SGHTA and CDR2 is FQGNSA in the germline V gene.

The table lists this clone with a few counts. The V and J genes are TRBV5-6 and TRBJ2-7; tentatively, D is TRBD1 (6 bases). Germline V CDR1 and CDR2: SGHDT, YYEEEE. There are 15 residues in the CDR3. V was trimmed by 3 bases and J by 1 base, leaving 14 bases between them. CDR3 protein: CASSSPGQPSYEQYF. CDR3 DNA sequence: TGTGCCAGCAGCTCGCCGGGACAACCGTCCTACGAGCAGTACTTC.

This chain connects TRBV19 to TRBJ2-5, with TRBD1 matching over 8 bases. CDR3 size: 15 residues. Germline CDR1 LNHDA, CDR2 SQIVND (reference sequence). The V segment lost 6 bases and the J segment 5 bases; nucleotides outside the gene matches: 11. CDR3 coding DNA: TGTGCCAGTAGACGGACAGGGCGTTTTCCGGAGACCCAGTACTTC. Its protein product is CASRRTGRFPETQYF.

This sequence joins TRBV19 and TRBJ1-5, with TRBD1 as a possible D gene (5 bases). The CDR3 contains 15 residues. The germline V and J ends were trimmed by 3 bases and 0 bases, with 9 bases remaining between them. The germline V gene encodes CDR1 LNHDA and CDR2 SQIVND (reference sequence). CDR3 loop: CASSMTDYSNQPQHF. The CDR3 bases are TGTGCCAGTAGTATGACAGATTATAGCAATCAGCCCCAGCATTTT.

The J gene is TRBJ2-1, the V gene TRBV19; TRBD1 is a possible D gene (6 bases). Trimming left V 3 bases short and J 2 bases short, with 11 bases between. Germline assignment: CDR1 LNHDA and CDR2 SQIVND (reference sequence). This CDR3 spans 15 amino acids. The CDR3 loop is CASSMVGGAYNEQFF. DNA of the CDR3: TGTGCCAGTAGTATGGTAGGGGGTGCCTACAATGAGCAGTTCTTC.

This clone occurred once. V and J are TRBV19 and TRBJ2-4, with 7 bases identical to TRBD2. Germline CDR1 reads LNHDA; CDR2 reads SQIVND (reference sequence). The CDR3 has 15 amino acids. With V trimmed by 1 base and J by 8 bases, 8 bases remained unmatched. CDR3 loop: CASSIGGRVRDIQYF. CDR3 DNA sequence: TGTGCCAGTAGTATAGGGGGGAGGGTACGAGACATTCAGTACTTC.

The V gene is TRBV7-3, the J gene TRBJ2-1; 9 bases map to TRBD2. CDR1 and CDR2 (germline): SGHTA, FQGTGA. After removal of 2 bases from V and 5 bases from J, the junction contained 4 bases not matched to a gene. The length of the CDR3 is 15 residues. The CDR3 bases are TGTGCCAGCAGCTTAGCGGGGGGGAGTCACAATGAGCAGTTCTTC. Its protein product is CASSLAGGSHNEQFF. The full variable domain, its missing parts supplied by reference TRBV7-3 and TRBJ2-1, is GAGVSQTPSNKVTEKGKYVELRCDPISGHTALYWYRQSLGQGPEFLIYFQGTGAADDSGLPNDRFFAVRPEGSVSTLKIQRTERGDSAVYLCASSLAGGSHNEQFFGPGTRLTVL.

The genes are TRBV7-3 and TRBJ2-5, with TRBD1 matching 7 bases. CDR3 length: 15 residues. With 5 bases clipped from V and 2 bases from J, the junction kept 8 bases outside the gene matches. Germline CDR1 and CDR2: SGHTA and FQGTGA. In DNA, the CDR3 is TGTGCCAGCAGCAAATACCGGGACAGACAAGAGACCCAGTACTTC. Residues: CASSKYRDRQETQYF.

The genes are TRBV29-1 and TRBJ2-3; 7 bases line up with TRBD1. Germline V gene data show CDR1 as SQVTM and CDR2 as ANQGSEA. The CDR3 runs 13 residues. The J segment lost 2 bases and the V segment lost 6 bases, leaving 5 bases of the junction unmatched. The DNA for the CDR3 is TGCAGCGTGGGGGACAGCCCCACAGATACGCAGTATTTT. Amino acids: CSVGDSPTDTQYF.

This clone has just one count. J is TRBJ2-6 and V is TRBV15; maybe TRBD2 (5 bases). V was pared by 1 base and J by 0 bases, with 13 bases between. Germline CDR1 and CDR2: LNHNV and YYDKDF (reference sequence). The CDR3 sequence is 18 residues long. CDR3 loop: CATSRGRLGSSGANVLTF. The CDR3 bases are TGTGCCACCAGCAGAGGTCGCCTGGGGAGCTCTGGGGCCAACGTCCTGACTTTC. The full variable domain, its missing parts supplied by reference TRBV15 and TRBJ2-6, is DAMVIQNPRYQVTQFGKPVTLSCSQTLNHNVMYWYQQKSSQAPKLLFHYYDKDFNNEADTPDNFQSRRPNTSFCFLDIRSPGLGDTAMYLCATSRGRLGSSGANVLTFGAGSRLTVL.

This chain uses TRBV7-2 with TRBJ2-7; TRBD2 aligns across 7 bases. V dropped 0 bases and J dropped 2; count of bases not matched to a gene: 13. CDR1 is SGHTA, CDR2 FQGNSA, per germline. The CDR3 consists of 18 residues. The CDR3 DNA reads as TGTGCCAGCAGCTTAGCGCGAGCTTCGCCTAGCGGTGCCTACGAGCAGTACTTC. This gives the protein CASSLARASPSGAYEQYF.

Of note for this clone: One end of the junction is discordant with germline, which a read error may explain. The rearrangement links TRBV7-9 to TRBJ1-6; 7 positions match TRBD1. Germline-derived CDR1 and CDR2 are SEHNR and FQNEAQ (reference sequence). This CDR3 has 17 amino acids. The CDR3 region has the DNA TGCGCCAGCAGCCAAGAGGTAAAGGGGGCGCGCCTTTCACCCCTCCACTTT. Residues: CASSQEVKGARLSPLHF.

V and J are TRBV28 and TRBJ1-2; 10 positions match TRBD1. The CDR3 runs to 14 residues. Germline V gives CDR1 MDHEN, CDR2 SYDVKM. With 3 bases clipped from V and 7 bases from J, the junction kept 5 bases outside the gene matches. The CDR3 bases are TGTGCCAGCAGTTTGGGGGACAGGGGCTCTGGCTACACCTTC. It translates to CASSLGDRGSGYTF.

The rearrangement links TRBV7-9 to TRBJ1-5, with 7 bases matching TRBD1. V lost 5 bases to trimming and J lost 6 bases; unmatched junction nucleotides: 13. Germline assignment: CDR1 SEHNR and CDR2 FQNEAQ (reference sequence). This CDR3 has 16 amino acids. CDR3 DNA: TGTGCCAGCAGCCGGTCGGGACAGTCCTACCGTCAGCCCCAGCATTTT. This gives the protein CASSRSGQSYRQPQHF. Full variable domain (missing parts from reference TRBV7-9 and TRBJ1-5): DTGVSQNPRHKITKRGQNVTFRCDPISEHNRLYWYRQTLGQGPEFLTYFQNEAQLEKSRLLSDRFSAERPKGSFSTLEIQRTEQGDSAMYLCASSRSGQSYRQPQHFGDGTRLSIL.

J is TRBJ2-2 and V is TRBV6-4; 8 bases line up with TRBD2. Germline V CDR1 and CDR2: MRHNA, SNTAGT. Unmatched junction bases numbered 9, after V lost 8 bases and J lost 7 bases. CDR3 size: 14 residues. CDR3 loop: CASRGGLYNGELFF. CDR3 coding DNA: TGTGCCAGCCGGGGGGGACTTTACAACGGGGAGCTGTTTTTT.

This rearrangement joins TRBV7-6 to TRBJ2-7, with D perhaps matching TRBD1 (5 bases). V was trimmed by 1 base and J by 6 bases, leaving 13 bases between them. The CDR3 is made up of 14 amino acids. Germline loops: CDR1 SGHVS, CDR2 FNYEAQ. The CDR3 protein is CASSLDRVQGEQYF. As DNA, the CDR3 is TGTGCCAGCAGCTTAGACCGGGTTCAGGGCGAGCAGTACTTC. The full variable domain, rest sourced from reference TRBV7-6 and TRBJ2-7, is GAGVSQSPRYKVTKRGQDVALRCDPISGHVSLYWYRQALGQGPEFLTYFNYEAQQDKSGLPNDRFSAERPEGSISTLTIQRTEQRDSAMYRCASSLDRVQGEQYFGPGTRLTVT.

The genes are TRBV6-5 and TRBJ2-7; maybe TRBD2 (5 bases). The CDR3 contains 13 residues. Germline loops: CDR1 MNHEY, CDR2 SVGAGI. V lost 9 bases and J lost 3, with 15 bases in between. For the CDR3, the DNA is TGTGCCAGTCAAGCCATCCGGGGCTACGAGCAGTACTTC. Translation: CASQAIRGYEQYF.